This entry features one T cell receptor beta chain sequence. Trimming removed 5 bases from V and 2 bases from J, with 19 bases in between. Germline CDR1 SGHVS, CDR2 FNYEAQ. This CDR3 contains 17 residues. The data derive from a study of shared T cell receptors in the human thymus. Clones were sequenced by immunoSEQ multiplex PCR, and TCRdb holds only the in-frame ones, with some missing. The sample shows hundreds of thousands of clones, approximately 89% of them seen only once. In addition, the sample was reused for a study of human thymus T cells.

Source material: thymocytes. The gene calls are TRBV7-6 and TRBJ2-1; no reliable D call. The sequence came from a boy under two years old with a congenital heart defect. The CDR3 protein is CASSLNPIRSPYNEQFF. The CDR3 coding sequence is TGTGCCAGCAGCCTGAACCCGATACGGAGCCCCTACAATGAGCAGTTCTTC.